The entry below describes one TCR beta chain. This specimen belongs to a study of shared clonotypes between healthy human individuals. This CDR3 region has 15 residues. Germline V gives CDR1 MDHEN, CDR2 SYDVKM. V was cut by 6 bases and J by 5 bases, with 17 bases left in between. Assay used: immunoSEQ multiplex PCR; TCRdb lists only in-frame clones, some missing. The repertoire holds millions of clones, approximately 94% seen once, with roughly 1.8% in the top ten. It was CD45RO-negative cells, positively selected for CCR7, that made up naive CD8 cells, with terminally differentiated effector memory CD45RA+ cells excluded.

This receptor was identified in a man between 18 and 29 years old in good health. Some clones in this sample may be carry-over from other donors' samples. The sequencing input was naive CD8+ T cells from PBMCs. The V and J genes are TRBV28 and TRBJ1-5, with D possibly matching TRBD1 (5 bases). Here the CDR3 DNA reads TGTGCCAGCAGCGACGTGGGGCGGTGGGATCAGCCCCAGCATTTT. Its translation is CASSDVGRWDQPQHF.